The 28 T cell receptor beta chains below were found in one sample sequenced in a study of OX40 agonist ivuxolimab in advanced cancers. Assay: immunoSEQ multiplex PCR; the TCRdb copy retains only in-frame clones and omits some. Of about 55,000 clones in the sample, around 80% are singletons; the top ten hold less than 4.5%. The source was CD4+ or CD8+ T cells sorted from blood, collected in a trial of the OX40 agonist ivuxolimab. These receptor sequences come from an adult with an advanced solid tumor such as melanoma, head and neck, liver or kidney cancer.

The chain uses TRBV7-3 and TRBJ2-1; 7 bases align to TRBD1. Germline-derived CDR1 and CDR2 are SGHTA and FQGTGA. This CDR3 region has 14 residues. Trimming cost V 2 bases and J 6 bases; bases outside gene matches: 4. DNA for the CDR3: TGTGCCAGCAGCTTACGACAGGGAATCAATGAGCAGTTCTTC. Translating gives CASSLRQGINEQFF.

The chain carries TRBV7-2 and TRBJ2-7, with a weak D call TRBD1 (6 bases). The CDR3 has 17 amino acids. In germline, CDR1 is SGHTA, CDR2 FQGNSA. V shed 4 bases and J shed 2 bases, with 21 bases lying between them. CDR3 in amino acids: CASSSNPGDRLTYEQYF. The CDR3 nucleotides read TGTGCCAGCAGCTCAAACCCAGGGGATCGTCTCACCTACGAGCAGTACTTC.

The chain joins TRBV5-8 to TRBJ2-3; D is uncertain. Trimming shortened V by 2 bases and J by 2 bases, and 9 bases separated the two germline ends. The CDR3 extends over 14 amino acids. Germline V gene sequence: CDR1 SGHTS, CDR2 YDEGEE. The CDR3 region has the DNA TGTGCCAGCAGCTTAGTGGAGTTCACAGATACGCAGTATTTT. It is translated as CASSLVEFTDTQYF.

The chain carries TRBV7-3 and TRBJ2-1; 10 bases are a match to TRBD2. This CDR3 comprises 17 residues. V shed 5 bases, J shed 5 bases, and the junction held 12 bases outside the gene matches. Germline V gives CDR1 SGHTA, CDR2 FQGTGA. CDR3 sequence (DNA): TGTGCCAGCAGCCTCTTCGTAACTAGCGGGATAAACAATGAGCAGTTCTTC. Translated: CASSLFVTSGINNEQFF.

The chain is built from TRBV19 and TRBJ1-5; 7 nucleotides match TRBD1. The CDR3 consists of 14 residues. Germline lookup yields CDR1 LNHDA and CDR2 SQIVND (reference sequence). Trimming took 6 bases from V and 6 from J; bases not matched to a gene: 8. As DNA, the CDR3 is TGTGCCAGTAGCCCGGGACAGAAAACTCAGCCCCAGCATTTT. This translates into CASSPGQKTQPQHF.

The V gene is TRBV11-2, the J gene TRBJ2-7; D could derive from TRBD1 or TRBD2 (5 bases each). The CDR3 contains 15 residues. V was clipped by 2 bases and J by 2 bases, with 13 bases between them. Per the germline V gene, CDR1 is SGHAT and CDR2 is FQNNGV. The CDR3 region is CASSLTRGSTYEQYF. The CDR3 nucleotides are TGTGCCAGCAGCTTAACCCGGGGCAGTACCTACGAGCAGTACTTC.

The CDR3 DNA sequence: TGTGCCAGCAGTCTCGGGGGGTACTACGAGCAGTACTTC. Protein product: CASSLGGYYEQYF. The genes are TRBV7-9 and TRBJ2-5; TRBD2 matches 7 bases. Gene TRBJ2-7 matches the end of the DNA better, so the J call may be wrong. The CDR3 totals 13 residues. CDR1 SEHNR and CDR2 FQNEAQ come from the germline V gene (reference sequence).

The chain uses TRBV6-7 and TRBJ1-1, with D possibly being TRBD1 (5 bases). TRBV6-7 is recorded as an ORF, its role being uncertain. The CDR3 length is 14 residues. The V gene lost 6 bases and the J gene lost 4 bases, with 15 bases spanning the gap. In nucleotides, the CDR3 is TGTGCCAGCAGGCTAGGGGAGGCGGGCACTGAAGCTTTCTTT. Translating gives CASRLGEAGTEAFF.

The V and J genes are TRBV28 and TRBJ2-3; tentative D call: TRBD2 (6 bases). Germline V gives CDR1 MDHEN, CDR2 SYDVKM. This CDR3 is built from 15 residues. V lost 6 bases and J lost 3, with 16 bases in between. CDR3 loop: CASSPAGRWTDTQYF. DNA for the CDR3: TGTGCCAGCAGCCCTGCGGGACGGTGGACAGATACGCAGTATTTT.

This clone has only one observation. This chain links TRBV7-2 with TRBJ1-1; D not resolved. V was pared by 3 bases and J by 6 bases, with 14 bases between. CDR1 and CDR2 from the germline V gene are SGHTA and FQGNSA. CDR3 length: 14 residues. The CDR3 loop reads CASSFFPGLAEAFF. DNA of the CDR3: TGTGCCAGCAGCTTCTTTCCGGGTCTGGCTGAAGCTTTCTTT.

The rearrangement joins TRBV6-5 to TRBJ2-7; no reliable D call. CDR3 size: 12 residues. The germline V gene encodes CDR1 MNHEY and CDR2 SVGAGI. Trimming removed 2 bases at V and 5 bases at J, with 7 bases between. The CDR3, as DNA: TGTGCCAGCAGTTACCTGCAGGACGAGCAGTACTTC. Amino acid sequence: CASSYLQDEQYF.

J is TRBJ1-1 and V is TRBV9; weak D call: TRBD1 (6 bases). The CDR3 loop spans 14 amino acids. Germline V lookup: CDR1 SGDLS, CDR2 YYNGEE. V lost 0 bases and J lost 4, with 10 bases in between. The CDR3 nucleotides read TGTGCCAGCAGCGTAGAAAGCAGGGGCACTGAAGCTTTCTTT. It encodes CASSVESRGTEAFF.

The chain is built from TRBV6-5 and TRBJ1-2; D possibly corresponds to TRBD1 (5 bases). The CDR3 has 15 amino acids. The germline gives CDR1 MNHEY, CDR2 SVGAGI. V was pared by 0 bases and J by 2 bases, with 10 bases between. The CDR3 region has the DNA TGTGCCAGCAGTTACTCGATAAACAGGAACTATGGCTACACCTTC. Encoded protein: CASSYSINRNYGYTF.

The chain carries TRBV6-6 and TRBJ1-4; tentative D call: TRBD1 (5 bases). From germline, CDR1 is MNHNY and CDR2 SVGAGI (reference sequence). This CDR3 is 12 amino acids long. V was cut by 6 bases and J by 4 bases, with 6 bases left in between. This chain's CDR3 is CASRQVNEKLFF. CDR3 bases: TGTGCCAGCAGACAGGTTAATGAAAAACTGTTTTTT.

V usage is TRBV14 and J usage is TRBJ2-5; D may be TRBD1 (5 bases). Germline-derived CDR1 and CDR2 are SGHDN and FVKESK. The CDR3 sequence is 14 residues long. The V gene lost 4 bases and the J gene lost 5 bases, with 14 bases spanning the gap. CDR3 nucleotide sequence: TGTGCCAGCAGCCTCGTAGGGGTTTCGGAGACCCAGTACTTC. Protein sequence: CASSLVGVSETQYF.

The V call is TRBV19, the J call TRBJ2-1; tentatively, D is TRBD2 (6 bases). The CDR3 sequence is 14 residues long. With 7 bases removed from V and 7 bases from J, the gap between germline ends came to 17 bases. Germline V CDR1 and CDR2: LNHDA, SQIVND (reference sequence). The CDR3 DNA reads as TGTGCCAGTAAGGAGACTAGAGGGAAGAATGAGCAGTTCTTC. It encodes CASKETRGKNEQFF.

The chain links TRBV7-8 to TRBJ2-1; 7 bases fit TRBD1. CDR3 length: 13 amino acids. Trimming took 8 bases from V and 3 from J; bases not matched to a gene: 4. The germline V gene encodes CDR1 SGHVS and CDR2 FQNEAQ. The CDR3 is CASSGQIYNEQFF. The CDR3 coding sequence is TGTGCCAGCTCGGGACAGATCTACAATGAGCAGTTCTTC.

This sequence joins TRBV5-1 and TRBJ2-2; D assignment may be TRBD1 or TRBD2 (5 bases each). Trimming cost V 0 bases and J 1 base, with 10 bases left between them. The CDR3 extends over 16 amino acids. Per germline, CDR1 SGHRS and CDR2 YFSETQ. The chain's CDR3 is CASSLDGTWNTGELFF. The CDR3 nucleotides are TGCGCCAGCAGCTTGGACGGGACCTGGAACACCGGGGAGCTGTTTTTT.

CDR3 sequence: CASSLGGAGGYEQYF. DNA of the CDR3: TGTGCCAGCAGCTTAGGGGGGGCCGGGGGCTACGAGCAGTACTTC. V is TRBV7-2 and J is TRBJ2-7; either TRBD1 or TRBD2 may supply D (6 bases each). V was pared by 1 base and J by 3 bases, with 13 bases between. The CDR3 contains 15 residues. Germline V gives CDR1 SGHTA, CDR2 FQGNSA.

This clone appeared a few times. V and J are TRBV6-5 and TRBJ2-7; 8 bases align to TRBD1. With V trimmed by 5 bases and J by 4 bases, 4 bases remained unmatched. CDR1 is MNHEY and CDR2 is SVGAGI in the germline V gene. This CDR3 contains 13 residues. The CDR3 DNA sequence: TGTGCCAGCAGTCCCAGGGGGCGTTACGAGCAGTACTTC. Amino acid sequence: CASSPRGRYEQYF.

J is TRBJ2-3 and V is TRBV6-1, with 11 bases aligning to TRBD2. With 3 bases clipped from V and 4 bases from J, the junction kept 9 bases outside the gene matches. Germline lookup yields CDR1 MNHNS and CDR2 SASEGT. The CDR3 extends over 17 amino acids. The CDR3 DNA sequence: TGTGCCAGCAGTGATCCCGGACTAGCGGGCTGGTCAGATACGCAGTATTTT. Protein product: CASSDPGLAGWSDTQYF.

The V gene is TRBV21-1, the J gene TRBJ1-1. TRBV21-1 is tagged as a pseudogene. The CDR3 consists of 17 residues. CDR3 nucleotide sequence: TGTGCCAGCACCCTTCGGACGATACGCGATCCATACACTGAAGCTTTCTTT. Amino acids: CASTLRTIRDPYTEAFF.

CDR3 DNA: TGTGCCAGCAGCCCTACAGGGGACTATGGCTACACCTTC. Its protein product is CASSPTGDYGYTF. The chain carries TRBV5-8 and TRBJ1-2, with 7 bases identical to TRBD1. Germline CDR1 SGHTS, CDR2 YDEGEE. The CDR3 has 13 amino acids. J gave up 3 bases and V 4 bases, and 3 bases lay outside the gene matches.

The chain is built from TRBV2 and TRBJ2-5; 9 positions agree with TRBD2. The trim removed 4 bases at V and 3 bases at J, leaving 6 bases unmatched. This CDR3 has 15 residues. CDR1 and CDR2 from the germline V gene are SNHLY and FYNNEI. DNA of the CDR3: TGTGCCAGCAGTGCCGCTGGCGGGGGGGAAGAGACCCAGTACTTC. This codes for CASSAAGGGEETQYF.

This rearrangement joins TRBV28 to TRBJ1-5; TRBD1 agrees at 7 bases. Per germline, CDR1 MDHEN and CDR2 SYDVKM. The length of the CDR3 is 15 residues. J gave up 2 bases and V 7 bases, and 8 bases lay outside the gene matches. In nucleotides, the CDR3 is TGTGCCAGCAAGATGGGAGGGGGCGGCAATCAGCCCCAGCATTTT. Its protein product is CASKMGGGGNQPQHF.

The chain uses TRBV19 and TRBJ1-1, with TRBD1 matching over 7 bases. There are 12 residues in the CDR3. The germline V gene encodes CDR1 LNHDA and CDR2 SQIVND (reference sequence). The J segment lost 10 bases and the V segment lost 3 bases, leaving 5 bases of the junction unmatched. The CDR3 sequence is CASSIGAGGAFF. The CDR3 DNA sequence: TGTGCCAGTAGTATCGGGGCAGGGGGAGCTTTCTTT.

The CDR3: CASSLGQPLNTF. The CDR3 DNA reads TGTGCCAGCAGCTTAGGGCAGCCGCTCAATACCTTC. This chain connects TRBV11-2 to TRBJ1-2; no clear D. CDR1 and CDR2 from the germline V gene are SGHAT and FQNNGV. V lost 1 base to trimming and J lost 14 bases, with 14 bases between them. The CDR3 loop spans 12 amino acids.

This clone showed up just a few times. This sequence joins TRBV10-3 and TRBJ2-1; 7 nucleotides agree with TRBD1. Germline lookup yields CDR1 ENHRY and CDR2 SYGVKD. This CDR3 is built from 15 residues. V was clipped by 4 bases and J by 6 bases; unmatched bases: 9. The CDR3 region is CAISAGTAKTNEQFF. In nucleotides, the CDR3 is TGTGCCATCAGTGCGGGGACAGCGAAGACCAATGAGCAGTTCTTC.